This T cell receptor beta chain was recovered during a study of cytotoxic CD8 clonotypes in ibrutinib-treated CLL. Study-wide background: Productive templates per sample averaged roughly 230,000; productive rearrangements, 80,000 to 95,000. Study-level findings and limits: Treatment left the uncommon public clonotypes either contracted or stable in frequency. Having risen at ibrutinib response, clonality had fallen back toward baseline by progression.

CDR1 MGHRA and CDR2 YSYEKL come from the germline V gene. The CDR3 runs to 16 residues. V lost 3 bases to trimming and J lost 4 bases, with 18 bases between them. Generated by immunoSEQ multiplex PCR, the TCRdb table keeps only in-frame clones and is missing some. The sample holds fewer than 400,000 clones, 67% seen once. On this clone itself: The antigen is undetermined.

The source material was PBMCs, sampled after 36 months of ibrutinib treatment. The sequence came from a human donor with chronic lymphocytic leukemia. V gene TRBV4-1 combines with J gene TRBJ1-1; D call uncertain. CDR3: CASSQGPELIVTEAFF. As DNA, the CDR3 is TGCGCCAGCAGCCAGGGCCCTGAGTTGATTGTCACTGAAGCTTTCTTT.